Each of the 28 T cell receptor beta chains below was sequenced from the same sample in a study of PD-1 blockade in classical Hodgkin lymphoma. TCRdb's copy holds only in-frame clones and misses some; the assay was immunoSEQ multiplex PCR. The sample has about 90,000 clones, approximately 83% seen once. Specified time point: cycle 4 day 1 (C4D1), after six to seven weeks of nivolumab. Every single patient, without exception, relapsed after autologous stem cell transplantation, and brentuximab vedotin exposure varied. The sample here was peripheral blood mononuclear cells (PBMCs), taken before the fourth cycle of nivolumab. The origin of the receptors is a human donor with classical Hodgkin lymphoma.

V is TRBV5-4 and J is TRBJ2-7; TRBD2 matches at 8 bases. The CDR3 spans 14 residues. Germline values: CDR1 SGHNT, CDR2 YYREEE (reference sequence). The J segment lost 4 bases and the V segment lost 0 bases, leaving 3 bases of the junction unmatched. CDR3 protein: CASSLELAVYEQYF. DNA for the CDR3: TGTGCCAGCAGCTTGGAACTAGCGGTTTACGAGCAGTACTTC.

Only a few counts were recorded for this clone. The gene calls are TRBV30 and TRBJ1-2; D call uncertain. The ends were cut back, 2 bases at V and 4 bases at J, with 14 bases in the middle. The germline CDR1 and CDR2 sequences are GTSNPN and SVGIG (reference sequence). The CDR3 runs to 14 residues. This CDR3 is CAWSTRGWLYGYTF. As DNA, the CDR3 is TGTGCCTGGAGTACCCGGGGTTGGCTCTATGGCTACACCTTC. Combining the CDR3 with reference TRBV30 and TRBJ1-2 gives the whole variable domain SQTIHQWPATLVQPVGSPLSLECTVEGTSNPNLYWYRQAAGRGLQLLFYSVGIGQISSEVPQNLSASRPQDRQFILSSKKLLLSDSGFYLCAWSTRGWLYGYTFGSGTRLTVV.

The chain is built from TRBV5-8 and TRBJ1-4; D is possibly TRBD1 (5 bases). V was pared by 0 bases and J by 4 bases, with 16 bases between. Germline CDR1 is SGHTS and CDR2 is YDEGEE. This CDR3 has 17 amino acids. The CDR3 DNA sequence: TGTGCCAGCAGCTTGGGGTGGGGACGGAGAGATAATGAAAAACTGTTTTTT. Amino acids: CASSLGWGRRDNEKLFF.

The CDR3, as DNA: TGTGCCAGCTCTCCCTTGGGACAAAACACCGGGGAGCTGTTTTTT. This encodes CASSPLGQNTGELFF. The chain couples TRBV18 to TRBJ2-2; D may be TRBD1 (6 bases). Deletions cut 6 bases from V and 2 bases from J, with 13 bases between. The CDR3 contains 15 residues. From germline, CDR1 is KGHSH and CDR2 LQKENI.

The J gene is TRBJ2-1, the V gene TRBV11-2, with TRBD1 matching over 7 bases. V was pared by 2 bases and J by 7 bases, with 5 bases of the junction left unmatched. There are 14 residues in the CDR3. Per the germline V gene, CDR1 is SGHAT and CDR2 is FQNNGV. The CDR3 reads CASSLKPGQNEQFF. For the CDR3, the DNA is TGTGCCAGCAGCTTAAAACCGGGACAGAATGAGCAGTTCTTC.

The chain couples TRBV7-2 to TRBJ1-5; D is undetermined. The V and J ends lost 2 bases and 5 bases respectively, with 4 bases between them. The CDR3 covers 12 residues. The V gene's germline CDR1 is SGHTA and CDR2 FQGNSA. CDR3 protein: CASSLRDQPQHF. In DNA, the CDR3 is TGTGCCAGCAGCTTACGGGATCAGCCCCAGCATTTT.

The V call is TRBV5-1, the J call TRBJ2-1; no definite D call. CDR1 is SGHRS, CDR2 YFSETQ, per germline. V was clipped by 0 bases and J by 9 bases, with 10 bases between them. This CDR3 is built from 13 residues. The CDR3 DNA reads TGCGCCAGCAGCTTGGTTATAGGCGGTGAGCAGTTCTTC. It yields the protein CASSLVIGGEQFF.

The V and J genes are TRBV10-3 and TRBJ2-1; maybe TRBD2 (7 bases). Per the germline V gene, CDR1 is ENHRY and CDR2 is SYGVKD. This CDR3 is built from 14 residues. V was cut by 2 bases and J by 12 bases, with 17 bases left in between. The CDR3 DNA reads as TGTGCCATCAGTGAGCGGGCAGGGGAGGGTGCGCAGTTCTTC. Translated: CAISERAGEGAQFF.

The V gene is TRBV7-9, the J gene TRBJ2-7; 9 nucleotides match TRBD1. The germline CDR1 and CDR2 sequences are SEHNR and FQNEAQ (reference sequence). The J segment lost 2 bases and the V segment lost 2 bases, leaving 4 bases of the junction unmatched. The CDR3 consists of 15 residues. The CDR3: CASSLSGTGPYEQYF. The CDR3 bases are TGTGCCAGCAGCTTATCCGGGACAGGGCCCTACGAGCAGTACTTC.

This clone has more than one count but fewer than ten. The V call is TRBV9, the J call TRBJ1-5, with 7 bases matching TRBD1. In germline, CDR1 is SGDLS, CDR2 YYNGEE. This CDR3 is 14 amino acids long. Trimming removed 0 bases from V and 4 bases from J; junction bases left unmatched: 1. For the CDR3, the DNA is TGTGCCAGCAGCGTAGCAGGGGGAAATCAGCCCCAGCATTTT. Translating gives CASSVAGGNQPQHF.

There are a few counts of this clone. The CDR3 loop reads CASSGPAGVPLEQFF. The CDR3 DNA is TGTGCCAGCAGTGGGCCAGCGGGAGTCCCCTTAGAGCAGTTCTTC. This sequence joins TRBV6-1 and TRBJ2-1; 8 bases fit TRBD2. The CDR3 spans 15 residues. The V gene's germline CDR1 is MNHNS and CDR2 SASEGT. Losses at the gene ends were 4 bases for V and 10 bases for J; bases not matched to a gene: 12.

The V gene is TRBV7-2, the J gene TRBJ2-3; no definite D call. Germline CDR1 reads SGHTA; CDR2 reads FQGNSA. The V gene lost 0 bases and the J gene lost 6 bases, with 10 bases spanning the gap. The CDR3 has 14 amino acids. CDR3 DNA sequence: TGTGCCAGCAGCTTAGCCTCCCAGGTGGATACGCAGTATTTT. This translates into CASSLASQVDTQYF.

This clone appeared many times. The CDR3 loop is CASSINPGGEQYF. The CDR3 DNA follows: TGTGCCAGTAGTATAAACCCGGGGGGCGAGCAGTACTTC. This sequence joins TRBV19 and TRBJ2-7; 7 bases agree with TRBD2. Per germline, CDR1 LNHDA and CDR2 SQIVND (reference sequence). The CDR3 covers 13 residues. V gave up 2 bases and J gave up 6 bases; unmatched junction bases: 4.

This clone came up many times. The CDR3 sequence: CASSFGSLGTGLYNEQFF. CDR3 DNA sequence: TGTGCCAGCTCATTCGGCTCTCTGGGGACTGGATTATACAATGAGCAGTTCTTC. V and J are TRBV18 and TRBJ2-1; D is perhaps TRBD2 (6 bases). Germline CDR1 KGHSH, CDR2 LQKENI. The CDR3 spans 18 residues. Trimming took off 5 bases at V and 4 bases at J, with 24 bases between the two ends.

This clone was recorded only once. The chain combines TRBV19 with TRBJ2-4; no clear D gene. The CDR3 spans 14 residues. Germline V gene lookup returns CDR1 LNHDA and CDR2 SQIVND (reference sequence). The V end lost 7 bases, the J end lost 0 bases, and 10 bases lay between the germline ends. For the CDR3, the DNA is TGTGCCAGTACGCCCCAACTAGCCAAAAACATTCAGTACTTC. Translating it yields CASTPQLAKNIQYF.

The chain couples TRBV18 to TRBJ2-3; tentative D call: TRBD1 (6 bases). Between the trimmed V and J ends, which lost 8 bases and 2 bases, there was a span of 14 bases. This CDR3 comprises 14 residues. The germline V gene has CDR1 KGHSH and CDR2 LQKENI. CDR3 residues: CASAIGQSTDTQYF. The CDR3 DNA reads TGTGCCAGCGCAATCGGACAGTCCACAGATACGCAGTATTTT.

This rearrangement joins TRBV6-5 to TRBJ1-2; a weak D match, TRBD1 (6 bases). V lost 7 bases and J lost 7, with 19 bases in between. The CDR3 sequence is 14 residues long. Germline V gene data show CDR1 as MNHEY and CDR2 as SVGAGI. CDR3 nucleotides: TGTGCCAGCAACCCACTAGGGGGGGTTAGTGGCTACACCTTC. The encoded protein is CASNPLGGVSGYTF.

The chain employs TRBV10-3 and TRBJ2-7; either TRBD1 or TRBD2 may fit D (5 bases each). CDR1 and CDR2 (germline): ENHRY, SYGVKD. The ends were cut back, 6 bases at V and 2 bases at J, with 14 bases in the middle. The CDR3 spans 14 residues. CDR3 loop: CAIRGPGDTYEQYF. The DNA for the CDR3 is TGTGCCATCAGGGGGCCCGGGGATACCTACGAGCAGTACTTC.

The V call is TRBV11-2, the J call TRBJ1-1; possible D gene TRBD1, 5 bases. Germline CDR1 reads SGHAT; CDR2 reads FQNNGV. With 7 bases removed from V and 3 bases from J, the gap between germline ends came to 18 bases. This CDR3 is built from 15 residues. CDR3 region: CASTPGAGMYTEAFF. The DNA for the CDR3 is TGTGCCAGCACCCCCGGGGCAGGGATGTACACTGAAGCTTTCTTT. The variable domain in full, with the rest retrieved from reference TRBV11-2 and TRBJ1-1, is EAGVAQSPRYKIIEKRQSVAFWCNPISGHATLYWYQQILGQGPKLLIQFQNNGVVDDSQLPKDRFSAERLKGVDSTLKIQPAKLEDSAVYLCASTPGAGMYTEAFFGQGTRLTVV.

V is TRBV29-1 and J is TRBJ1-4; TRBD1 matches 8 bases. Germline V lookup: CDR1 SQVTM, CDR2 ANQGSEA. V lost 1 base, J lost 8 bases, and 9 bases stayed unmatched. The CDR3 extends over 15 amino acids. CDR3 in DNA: TGCAGCGTTGAAGCCCGGGACAGGTGGGGCGAAAAACTGTTTTTT. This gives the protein CSVEARDRWGEKLFF.

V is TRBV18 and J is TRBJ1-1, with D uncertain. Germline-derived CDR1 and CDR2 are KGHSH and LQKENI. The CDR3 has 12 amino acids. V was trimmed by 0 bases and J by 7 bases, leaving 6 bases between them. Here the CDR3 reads CASSPPTLEAFF. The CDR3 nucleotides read TGTGCCAGCTCACCACCGACCCTTGAAGCTTTCTTT.

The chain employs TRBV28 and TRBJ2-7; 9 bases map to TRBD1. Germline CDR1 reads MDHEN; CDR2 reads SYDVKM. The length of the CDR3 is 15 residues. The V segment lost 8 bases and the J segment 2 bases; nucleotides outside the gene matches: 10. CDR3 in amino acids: CASLTLGTGPYEQYF. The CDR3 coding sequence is TGTGCCAGCCTCACTTTAGGGACAGGGCCCTACGAGCAGTACTTC.

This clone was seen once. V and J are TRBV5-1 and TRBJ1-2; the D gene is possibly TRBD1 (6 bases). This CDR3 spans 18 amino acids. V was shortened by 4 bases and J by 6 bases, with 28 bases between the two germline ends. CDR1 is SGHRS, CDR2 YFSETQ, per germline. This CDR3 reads CASSPILGLGGRRNGYTF. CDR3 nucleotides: TGCGCCAGCAGCCCTATCCTTGGGTTGGGGGGCCGACGGAATGGCTACACCTTC.

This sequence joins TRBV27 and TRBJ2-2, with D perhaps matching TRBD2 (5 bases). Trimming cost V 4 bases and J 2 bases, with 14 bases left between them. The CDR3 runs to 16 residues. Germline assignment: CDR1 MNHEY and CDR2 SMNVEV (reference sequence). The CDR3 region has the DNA TGTGCCAGCAGTTACTCCGGGGTACTTAACACCGGGGAGCTGTTTTTT. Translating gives CASSYSGVLNTGELFF.

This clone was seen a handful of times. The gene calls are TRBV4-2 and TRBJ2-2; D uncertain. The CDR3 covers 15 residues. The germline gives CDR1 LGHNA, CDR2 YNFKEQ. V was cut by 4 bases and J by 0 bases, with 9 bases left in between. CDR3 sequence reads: CASSPPGANTGELFF. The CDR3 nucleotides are TGTGCCAGCAGCCCCCCCGGCGCGAACACCGGGGAGCTGTTTTTT.

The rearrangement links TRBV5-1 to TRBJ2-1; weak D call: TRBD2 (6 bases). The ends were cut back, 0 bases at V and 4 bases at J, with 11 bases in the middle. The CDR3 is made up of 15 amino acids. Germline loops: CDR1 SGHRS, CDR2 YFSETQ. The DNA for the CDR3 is TGCGCCAGCAGCTTGGACTCAGGGACTTACAATGAGCAGTTCTTC. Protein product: CASSLDSGTYNEQFF. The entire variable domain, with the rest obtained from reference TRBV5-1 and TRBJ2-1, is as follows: KAGVTQTPRYLIKTRGQQVTLSCSPISGHRSVSWYQQTPGQGLQFLFEYFSETQRNKGNFPGRFSGRQFSNSRSEMNVSTLELGDSALYLCASSLDSGTYNEQFFGPGTRLTVL.

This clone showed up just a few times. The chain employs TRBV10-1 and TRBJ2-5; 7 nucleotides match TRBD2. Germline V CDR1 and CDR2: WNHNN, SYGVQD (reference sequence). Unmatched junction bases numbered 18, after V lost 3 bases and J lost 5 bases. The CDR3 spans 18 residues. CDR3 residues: CASSDGLGPSGSGETQYF. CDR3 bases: TGCGCCAGCAGTGATGGACTCGGGCCTAGCGGATCAGGGGAGACCCAGTACTTC.

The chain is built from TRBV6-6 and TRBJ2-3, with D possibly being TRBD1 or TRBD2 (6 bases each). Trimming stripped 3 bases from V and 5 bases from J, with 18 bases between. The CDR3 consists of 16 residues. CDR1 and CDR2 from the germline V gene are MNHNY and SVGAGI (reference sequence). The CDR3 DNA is TGTGCCAGCAGTTATGGGTTGGGGGGCCTGGGAGATACGCAGTATTTT. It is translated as CASSYGLGGLGDTQYF.